The 28 T cell receptor beta chains below were found in one sample sequenced in a study of response to subunit inactivated influenza vaccine. TCRdb re-analysed the RT-PCR reads in MiXCR, keeping a single row per CDR3 protein. The sample consists of 500,000 or so distinct CDR3 sequences, about 17% of them appearing once. The input for sequencing was CD4+ T cells sorted from PBMCs, taken around 2 years after vaccination. Receptor source: a man aged 45 to 70 who received an inactivated influenza vaccine.

This clonotype turned up a few times. J is TRBJ2-4 and V is TRBV2; weak D call: TRBD2 (5 bases). The CDR3 loop spans 12 amino acids. Looked up from germline, CDR1 is SNHLY and CDR2 is FYNNEI. Trimming stripped 10 bases from V and 5 bases from J, with 12 bases between. The CDR3 nucleotides read TGTGCCACCACTGTCGGGGAAAACATTCAGTACTTC. Residues: CATTVGENIQYF.

This chain links TRBV3-1 with TRBJ2-2, with 10 bases that match TRBD1. This CDR3 contains 19 residues. CDR1 LGHDT and CDR2 YNNKEL come from the germline V gene (reference sequence). Losses at the gene ends were 11 bases for V and 1 base for J; bases not matched to a gene: 19. Here the CDR3 reads CAPRDGDRGLVWNTGELFF. The CDR3 bases are TGTGCCCCCCGAGATGGGGACAGGGGTTTAGTGTGGAACACCGGGGAGCTGTTTTTT.

In nucleotides, the CDR3 is TGTGCCAGCAGTTTGGAGGGGGCCCGACGCAGCCCTAGCACAGATACGCAGTATTTT. Translated, it gives CASSLEGARRSPSTDTQYF. This chain uses TRBV6-2 or TRBV6-3 with TRBJ2-3; D might be TRBD1 (7 bases). CDR1 and CDR2 (germline): MNHEY, SVGEGT. The V gene lost 4 bases and the J gene lost 0 bases, with 23 bases spanning the gap. The CDR3 length is 19 residues.

This clonotype was seen only a few times. The J gene is TRBJ2-7, the V gene TRBV2; 8 nucleotides line up with TRBD1. CDR3 length equals 13 residues. Germline CDR1 is SNHLY and CDR2 is FYNNEI. V lost 6 bases, J lost 1 base, and 2 bases stayed unmatched. CDR3 coding DNA: TGTGCCAGCAGCGGGGACAGGTCCTACGAGCAGTACTTC. Protein product: CASSGDRSYEQYF. The entire variable domain, with the rest obtained from reference TRBV2 and TRBJ2-7, is as follows: EPEVTQTPSHQVTQMGQEVILRCVPISNHLYFYWYRQILGQKVEFLVSFYNNEISEKSEIFDDQFSVERPDGSNFTLKIRSTKLEDSAMYFCASSGDRSYEQYFGPGTRLTVT.

This clonotype has only a few counts. V usage is TRBV12-3 or TRBV12-4 and J usage is TRBJ2-3; weak D call: TRBD1 (5 bases). This CDR3 has 18 residues. V dropped 3 bases and J dropped 2 bases, with 21 bases sitting between them. The CDR3 sequence is CASSFGAQRRLITDTQYF. As DNA, the CDR3 is TGTGCCAGCAGTTTTGGGGCTCAGAGGAGACTCATCACAGATACGCAGTATTTT.

This CDR3 is CAISGSLGDTQYF. DNA for the CDR3: TGTGCCATCAGTGGCAGCCTGGGGGATACGCAGTATTTT. The chain recombines TRBV10-3 with TRBJ2-3, with unresolved D. Germline CDR1 reads ENHRY; CDR2 reads SYGVKD. CDR3 size: 13 residues. Trimming shortened V by 4 bases and J by 6 bases, and 11 bases separated the two germline ends.

V and J are TRBV11-2 and TRBJ2-1; tentative D call: TRBD2 (5 bases). CDR3 length: 18 amino acids. Trimming stripped 5 bases from V and 0 bases from J, with 20 bases between. Germline assignment: CDR1 SGHAT and CDR2 FQNNGV. DNA of the CDR3: TGTGCCAGCAGCAAAAGAGGGCCCAGTCTGAGCTCCTACAATGAGCAGTTCTTC. Translating it yields CASSKRGPSLSSYNEQFF.

J is TRBJ2-5 and V is TRBV20-1; no reliable D call. The CDR3 totals 13 residues. Germline assignment: CDR1 DFQATT and CDR2 SNEGSKA (reference sequence). Trimming took 6 bases from V and 8 from J, leaving 19 bases between them. This CDR3 is CSALYPETNTQYF. CDR3 coding DNA: TGCAGTGCCTTATATCCTGAGACCAACACCCAGTACTTC.

The V gene is TRBV6-1, the J gene TRBJ2-2, with D perhaps matching TRBD1 (5 bases). V shed 6 bases and J shed 1 base, with 12 bases lying between them. CDR3 length equals 15 residues. In germline, CDR1 is MNHNS, CDR2 SASEGT. The CDR3 here is CASRRGRVNTGELFF. CDR3 bases: TGTGCCAGCAGAAGGGGCAGGGTGAACACCGGGGAGCTGTTTTTT.

For the CDR3, the DNA is TGTGCCAGCAGCCAAGCTGCAGGTGATCAGCCCCAGCATTTT. The encoded protein is CASSQAAGDQPQHF. The rearrangement links TRBV4-2 to TRBJ1-5; D is uncertain. With 1 base removed from V and 5 bases from J, the gap between germline ends came to 9 bases. There are 14 residues in the CDR3. Per germline, CDR1 LGHNA and CDR2 YNFKEQ.

The rearrangement uses TRBV3-1 and TRBJ2-2; the D is unclear. V lost 2 bases, J lost 1 base, and 11 bases lay in between. Germline assignment: CDR1 LGHDT and CDR2 YNNKEL (reference sequence). The CDR3 is 16 amino acids. CDR3 sequence (DNA): TGTGCCAGCAGCCAAACCCTACACTGGAACACCGGGGAGCTGTTTTTT. Encoded protein: CASSQTLHWNTGELFF.

This clonotype was detected ten times or more. This chain connects TRBV4-3 to TRBJ1-1; 7 bases are a match to TRBD1. The trim removed 0 bases at V and 0 bases at J, leaving 7 bases unmatched. Germline V CDR1 and CDR2: LGHNA, YSLEER. This CDR3 region has 17 residues. In DNA form, the CDR3 reads TGCGCCAGCAGCCAAGAGCCTATCGGACAGGTGAACACTGAAGCTTTCTTT. This encodes CASSQEPIGQVNTEAFF.

This clonotype was counted a few times. CDR3 DNA: TGTGCCAGCAGGCGGGACAGCCTTTACGAGCAGTACTTC. Its translation: CASRRDSLYEQYF. The chain is built from TRBV6-2 or TRBV6-3 and TRBJ2-7; D is perhaps TRBD1 (7 bases). CDR1 and CDR2 (germline): MNHEY, SVGEGT. This CDR3 has 13 amino acids. The V end lost 6 bases, the J end lost 4 bases, and 13 bases lay between the germline ends.

J is TRBJ2-1 and V is TRBV6-2 or TRBV6-3; possibly TRBD1 for D (5 bases). Germline loops: CDR1 MNHEY, CDR2 SVGEGT. This CDR3 comprises 13 residues. With 6 bases removed from V and 0 bases from J, the gap between germline ends came to 6 bases. The CDR3 sequence is CASRDSSYNEQFF. Written as DNA, the CDR3 is TGTGCCAGCAGAGACAGCTCCTACAATGAGCAGTTCTTC.

There are a few counts of this clonotype. V usage is TRBV20-1 and J usage is TRBJ2-5; D may correspond to TRBD1 or TRBD2 (5 bases each). In germline, CDR1 is DFQATT, CDR2 SNEGSKA (reference sequence). The CDR3 runs 12 residues. Trimming shortened V by 3 bases and J by 4 bases, and 9 bases separated the two germline ends. Here the CDR3 reads CSASRGTETQYF. The CDR3 DNA reads as TGCAGTGCTAGCCGAGGGACAGAGACCCAGTACTTC.

This rearrangement joins TRBV12-3 or TRBV12-4 to TRBJ2-5; D ambiguous. The CDR3 sequence is 13 residues long. V was trimmed by 7 bases and J by 3 bases, leaving 12 bases between them. The CDR3 protein is CASTILGKETQYF. DNA for the CDR3: TGTGCCAGCACCATTCTGGGTAAAGAGACCCAGTACTTC.

The chain recombines TRBV7-2 with TRBJ2-3; the D call may be TRBD1 or TRBD2 (6 bases each). Germline V gene lookup returns CDR1 SGHTA and CDR2 FQGNSA. V lost 1 base and J lost 1, with 12 bases in between. This CDR3 spans 16 amino acids. CDR3 loop: CASSLGGARGTDTQYF. The DNA for the CDR3 is TGTGCCAGCAGCTTAGGGGGGGCTCGGGGCACAGATACGCAGTATTTT.

The chain joins TRBV4-1 to TRBJ1-2, with D maybe TRBD1 (6 bases). The CDR3 contains 16 residues. Germline CDR1 reads MGHRA; CDR2 reads YSYEKL. V was pared by 4 bases and J by 8 bases, with 23 bases between. For the CDR3, the DNA is TGCGCCAGCAGCCTCGGACAGTCTAAGCCTCCGGGGGGCTACACCTTC. The encoded protein is CASSLGQSKPPGGYTF.

Ten or more counts support this clonotype. This rearrangement joins TRBV4-2 to TRBJ2-2; 8 bases align to TRBD2. Trimming cost V 4 bases and J 4 bases; bases outside gene matches: 5. The CDR3 contains 15 residues. Per the germline V gene, CDR1 is LGHNA and CDR2 is YNFKEQ. CDR3 in DNA: TGTGCCAGCAGCCTTGGTAGCGGGACCACCGGGGAGCTGTTTTTT. Amino acid sequence: CASSLGSGTTGELFF.

In its sample, this clonotype was seen a few times. The V gene is TRBV20-1, the J gene TRBJ2-3; 13 bases agree with TRBD2. This CDR3 has 17 residues. Germline CDR1 reads DFQATT; CDR2 reads SNEGSKA (reference sequence). V lost 5 bases, J lost 6 bases, and 14 bases stayed unmatched. The CDR3 is CSASRLRLAGGMDTQYF. In DNA, the CDR3 is TGCAGTGCTTCTCGACTTAGACTAGCGGGGGGCATGGATACGCAGTATTTT.

This clonotype has a handful of counts. The CDR3 sequence is CASSTGTGAQETQYF. The CDR3 DNA reads TGTGCCAGCTCGACCGGGACAGGGGCCCAAGAGACCCAGTACTTC. J is TRBJ2-5 and V is TRBV18, with 10 bases lining up with TRBD1. CDR3 size: 15 residues. V trimming: 6 bases; J trimming: 1 base; junction bases outside the gene matches: 5. In germline, CDR1 is KGHSH, CDR2 LQKENI.

This clonotype was counted a few times. The rearrangement uses TRBV6-6 and TRBJ1-3; D is unclear. CDR1 and CDR2 from the germline V gene are MNHNY and SVGAGI (reference sequence). The CDR3 runs 13 residues. V dropped 5 bases and J dropped 4 bases, with 9 bases sitting between them. The CDR3 is CASSNGVGNTIYF. The CDR3 nucleotides are TGTGCCAGCAGTAACGGGGTCGGAAACACCATATATTTT.

CDR3 loop: CASSAGLAGNHNEQFF. The CDR3 region has the DNA TGTGCCAGCAGTGCCGGACTAGCGGGGAACCACAATGAGCAGTTCTTC. This chain connects TRBV12-3 or TRBV12-4 to TRBJ2-1, with 12 bases that match TRBD2. The V and J ends lost 5 bases and 5 bases, in that order; junction bases with no gene match: 7. This CDR3 spans 16 amino acids.

This clonotype was observed a handful of times. The J gene is TRBJ1-1, the V gene TRBV14; maybe TRBD1 (6 bases). This CDR3 is built from 14 residues. The germline V gene encodes CDR1 SGHDN and CDR2 FVKESK. V shed 4 bases and J shed 4 bases, with 13 bases lying between them. The CDR3 DNA reads TGTGCCAGCAGCCCTCAGGGGTTCGTCACTGAAGCTTTCTTT. Its protein product is CASSPQGFVTEAFF.

In its sample, this clonotype was seen a few times. The rearrangement joins TRBV28 to TRBJ2-3; weak D call: TRBD2 (5 bases). CDR1 and CDR2 (germline): MDHEN, SYDVKM. The ends were cut back, 4 bases at V and 4 bases at J, with 15 bases in the middle. The length of the CDR3 is 15 residues. The CDR3 sequence is CASSSPGEGPDTQYF. CDR3 coding DNA: TGTGCCAGCAGTTCCCCCGGGGAAGGGCCAGATACGCAGTATTTT. The full variable domain, with the rest looked up from reference TRBV28 and TRBJ2-3, is DVKVTQSSRYLVKRTGEKVFLECVQDMDHENMFWYRQDPGLGLRLIYFSYDVKMKEKGDIPEGYSVSREKKERFSLILESASTNQTSMYLCASSSPGEGPDTQYFGPGTRLTVL.

This clonotype was seen a handful of times. This chain links TRBV12-3 or TRBV12-4 with TRBJ2-7, with unresolved D. V lost 3 bases and J lost 6, with 15 bases in between. CDR3 length: 14 amino acids. The chain's CDR3 is CASSFRVGISEQYF. The DNA for the CDR3 is TGTGCCAGCAGTTTTCGGGTGGGGATCTCCGAGCAGTACTTC.

The chain couples TRBV5-1 to TRBJ1-3; a possible D gene is TRBD1 (5 bases). Trimming took off 4 bases at V and 4 bases at J, with 12 bases between the two ends. The CDR3 sequence is 14 residues long. Germline V gives CDR1 SGHRS, CDR2 YFSETQ. CDR3 coding DNA: TGCGCCAGCAGCATCCAGGGCCTCGGAAACACCATATATTTT. Translated, it gives CASSIQGLGNTIYF.

Many counts were recorded for this clonotype. The rearrangement links TRBV12-3 or TRBV12-4 to TRBJ2-3, with D possibly being TRBD2 (7 bases). This CDR3 contains 15 residues. The V end was cut by 6 bases, the J end by 6 bases, with 19 bases between. This chain's CDR3 is CASSQFAGAGDTQYF. CDR3 nucleotide sequence: TGTGCCAGCAGCCAATTCGCGGGGGCGGGGGATACGCAGTATTTT.